The 11 T cell receptor beta chains given below trace back to one sample, sequenced in a study of immune cell composition in non-small cell lung cancer. Sequenced by immunoSEQ multiplex PCR; TCRdb stores in-frame clones only, minus some. The sample contains about 5,100 clones, approximately 85% of which appear only once. Sample: lung tumor tissue. Source of these receptors: a human donor with non-small cell lung cancer.

This CDR3 is CASTLRSGGPEDTQYF. DNA of the CDR3: TGTGCCAGCACACTCCGTTCAGGGGGGCCCGAAGATACGCAGTATTTT. The V gene is TRBV5-4, the J gene TRBJ2-3, with D perhaps matching TRBD1 (7 bases). The V end was cut by 6 bases, the J end by 5 bases, with 22 bases between. Germline lookup yields CDR1 SGHNT and CDR2 YYREEE (reference sequence). The CDR3 has 16 residues. Drawing the rest from reference TRBV5-4 and TRBJ2-3, the complete variable domain is ETGVTQSPTHLIKTRGQQVTLRCSSQSGHNTVSWYQQALGQGPQFIFQYYREEENGRGNFPPRFSGLQFPNYSSELNVNALELDDSALYLCASTLRSGGPEDTQYFGPGTRLTVL.

The chain employs TRBV18 and TRBJ2-3; a possible D gene is TRBD2 (6 bases). Germline V gene sequence: CDR1 KGHSH, CDR2 LQKENI. The CDR3 extends over 21 amino acids. Deletions cut 0 bases from V and 0 bases from J, with 25 bases between. CDR3 DNA sequence: TGTGCCAGCTCACCACCTCTCTTAGCCCCTACGGGAGAGATAAGCACAGATACGCAGTATTTT. Its translation is CASSPPLLAPTGEISTDTQYF.

The genes are TRBV9 and TRBJ2-3, with D perhaps TRBD1 (6 bases). Germline V gene data show CDR1 as SGDLS and CDR2 as YYNGEE. The CDR3 totals 16 residues. The ends were cut back, 0 bases at V and 2 bases at J, with 13 bases in the middle. The CDR3 sequence is CASSVGGRPLTDTQYF. The DNA for the CDR3 is TGTGCCAGCAGCGTAGGGGGGCGGCCCCTCACAGATACGCAGTATTTT.

The chain links TRBV12-1 to TRBJ2-1; the table's D call of TRBD2 was not tested on the DNA. TRBV12-1 is a pseudogene locus. The CDR3 consists of 18 residues. CDR3 sequence: CASSWPQGREYPYNEQFF. In DNA, the CDR3 is TGTGCCAGCAGCTGGCCCCAGGGGCGGGAGTACCCCTACAATGAGCAGTTCTTC.

The rearrangement uses TRBV28 and TRBJ1-3, with 7 bases that match TRBD1. Germline V gene sequence: CDR1 MDHEN, CDR2 SYDVKM. The CDR3 is 15 residues long. The junction had 7 bases not matched to a gene; V was cut back by 3 bases and J by 5 bases. The DNA for the CDR3 is TGTGCCAGCAGTTTCGGCAGGGGGTTTAGAAACACCATATATTTT. This gives the protein CASSFGRGFRNTIYF.

The rearrangement joins TRBV7-9 to TRBJ2-7; 13 bases agree with TRBD2. There are 15 residues in the CDR3. Germline trimming cut 5 bases from V and 3 bases from J; bases unmatched to any gene: 4. The V gene's germline CDR1 is SEHNR and CDR2 FQNEAQ (reference sequence). CDR3 nucleotides: TGTGCCAGCAGCACGACTAGCGGGAGGTTCTACGAGCAGTACTTC. This sequence encodes CASSTTSGRFYEQYF.

V usage is TRBV19 and J usage is TRBJ2-7; TRBD2 agrees at 7 bases. Germline V CDR1 and CDR2: LNHDA, SQIVND (reference sequence). The CDR3 spans 14 residues. V trimming: 5 bases; J trimming: 6 bases; junction bases outside the gene matches: 10. The CDR3 sequence: CASSSLGGLGEQYF. The CDR3, as DNA: TGTGCCAGTAGTTCCCTGGGAGGGTTAGGCGAGCAGTACTTC.

V and J are TRBV6-5 and TRBJ1-1; D remains ambiguous. Germline V CDR1 and CDR2: MNHEY, SVGAGI. The V gene lost 6 bases and the J gene lost 0 bases, with 14 bases spanning the gap. This CDR3 has 15 amino acids. CDR3 DNA: TGTGCCAGCAGCACCCCCGGGGTCTTGAACACTGAAGCTTTCTTT. It yields the protein CASSTPGVLNTEAFF.

The chain combines TRBV18 with TRBJ2-5; 7 nucleotides line up with TRBD1. This CDR3 comprises 14 residues. V trimming: 3 bases; J trimming: 1 base; junction bases outside the gene matches: 2. Germline-derived CDR1 and CDR2 are KGHSH and LQKENI. For the CDR3, the DNA is TGTGCCAGCTCACCGGGGGACAGCCAAGAGACCCAGTACTTC. Translation gives CASSPGDSQETQYF. The full variable domain, its missing parts supplied by reference TRBV18 and TRBJ2-5, is NAGVMQNPRHLVRRRGQEARLRCSPMKGHSHVYWYRQLPEEGLKFMVYLQKENIIDESGMPKERFSAEFPKEGPSILRIQQVVRGDSAAYFCASSPGDSQETQYFGPGTRLLVL.

The rearrangement uses TRBV28 and TRBJ2-2; a weak D match, TRBD2 (5 bases). The CDR3 runs 15 residues. Germline CDR1 reads MDHEN; CDR2 reads SYDVKM. Trimming cost V 5 bases and J 7 bases, with 17 bases left between them. The CDR3 loop is CASSHLNWELGELFF. Written as DNA, the CDR3 is TGTGCCAGCAGTCATTTAAATTGGGAGCTCGGGGAGCTGTTTTTT.

This sequence joins TRBV2 and TRBJ1-4; D perhaps matches TRBD1 (6 bases). The CDR3 consists of 15 residues. Germline V CDR1 and CDR2: SNHLY, FYNNEI. Trimming took 3 bases from V and 3 from J, leaving 11 bases between them. Here the CDR3 reads CASSDVGAANEKLFF. Here the CDR3 DNA reads TGTGCCAGCAGTGATGTGGGGGCGGCTAATGAAAAACTGTTTTTT.